The sequence of this T cell receptor (beta chain) was determined in a study of technical replicates of blood from a few donors. This clone was seen once. Generated by immunoSEQ multiplex PCR, the TCRdb table keeps only in-frame clones and is missing some. This sample has about 82,000 clones; approximately 94% occur once, and the top ten carry about 0.39%. The source of this sequence is a human donor in good health. The sample comprised T cells isolated from PBMCs.

In DNA, the CDR3 is TGTGCCAGCAGTTACTCGGGGTTCGCGGGAGGCTACACCTTC. The encoded protein is CASSYSGFAGGYTF. The V and J genes are TRBV6-6 and TRBJ1-2, with D unresolved. The CDR3 is 14 amino acids. CDR1 MNHNY and CDR2 SVGAGI come from the germline V gene (reference sequence). Trimming stripped 0 bases from V and 8 bases from J, with 13 bases between.